This TCR beta chain was observed in a study of cytomegalovirus exposure and HLA in healthy donors. The PCR made use of 60 Vbeta and 13 Jbeta primers. TCRdb's copy holds only in-frame clones and misses some; the assay was immunoSEQ multiplex PCR. This sample yields around 300,000 clones, of which about 66% are seen a single time; 2% to 2.5% belongs to the top ten. Trimming at V came to 4 bases and at J to 1 base, leaving 6 bases not matched to a gene. The CDR3 contains 16 residues. Germline CDR1 reads LNHNV; CDR2 reads YYDKDF (reference sequence). The chain joins TRBV15 to TRBJ2-2; TRBD1 matches 7 bases. Material: PBMCs. The receptor comes from a female donor in good health and CMV-seronegative. CDR3 sequence: CATSITGAVNTGELFF. CDR3 DNA: TGTGCCACCAGCATCACAGGGGCCGTGAACACCGGGGAGCTGTTTTTT.